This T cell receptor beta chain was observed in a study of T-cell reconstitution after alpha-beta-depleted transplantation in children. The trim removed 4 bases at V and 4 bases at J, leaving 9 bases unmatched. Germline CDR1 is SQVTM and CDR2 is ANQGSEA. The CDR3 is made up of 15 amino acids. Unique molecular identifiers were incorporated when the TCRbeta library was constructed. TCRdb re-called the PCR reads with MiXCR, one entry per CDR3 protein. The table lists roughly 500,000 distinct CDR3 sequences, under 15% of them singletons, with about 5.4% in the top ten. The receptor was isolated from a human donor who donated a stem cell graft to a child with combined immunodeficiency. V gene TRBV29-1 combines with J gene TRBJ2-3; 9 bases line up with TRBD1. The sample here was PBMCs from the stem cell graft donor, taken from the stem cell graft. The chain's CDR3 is CSVAEDRGGPDTQYF. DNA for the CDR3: TGCAGCGTTGCCGAGGACAGGGGCGGGCCAGATACGCAGTATTTT.